This record covers a single TCR beta chain. What it recognizes is unknown. These data originate in a study of T cells after yellow fever vaccination. 5'RACE template switching generated TCR cDNA, adding a universal primer site and UMIs. TCRdb called the 5' RACE reads again in MiXCR, with one record for every CDR3 protein. The data hold about 630,000 distinct CDR3 sequences, with about 12% observed a single time. Findings and caveats of the study: Compared with primary, the secondary response was weaker and peaked at day 5, not 15. Once the booster was given, most primary-vaccination clones reappeared, at about 95% for CD4 and 88% for CD8. Abundant clonotypes (contaminants from the bulk population) could be present in FACS-sorted repertoires.

The CDR3 consists of 14 residues. Trimming left V 6 bases short and J 7 bases short, with 18 bases between. The V call is TRBV12-3 or TRBV12-4, the J call TRBJ1-2; D might be TRBD1 (6 bases). This sequence was found in a man aged 30 to 45 who received the YFV17D yellow fever vaccine. Sequencing used PBMCs, obtained on the day of the yellow fever booster vaccination. This CDR3 reads CASRLSGHSGGYTF. CDR3 DNA sequence: TGTGCCAGCAGACTTTCGGGACACTCAGGTGGCTACACCTTC.